This T cell receptor beta chain was recovered during a study of T cells in Graves' hyperthyroidism and ophthalmopathy. General study findings and limits: Appearing also in blood were most of the thyroid clonotypes expanded above 0.001.

A few counts support this clonotype. Its antigen is undetermined. This CDR3 has 13 amino acids. V was trimmed by 5 bases and J by 1 base, leaving 8 bases between them. The germline V gene has CDR1 ENHRY and CDR2 SYGVKD. Not enrolled were patients with uncontrolled infection, other autoimmune disease, pregnancy or lactation. Authors of the study amplified TCR beta CDR3 regions from RNA transcripts. HTBI primers were used for first-round RT-PCR of the TCR CDR3. One entry per CDR3 protein, called by TCRdb with MiXCR from the multiplex PCR reads. The sample holds hundreds of thousands of distinct CDR3 sequences, around 15% seen once.

The source material was blood. This chain joins TRBV10-3 and TRBJ2-5; weak D call: TRBD2 (5 bases). This sequence originates from a young woman with Graves' hyperthyroidism. CDR3 sequence reads: CAISTRFQETQYF. The CDR3 bases are TGTGCCATCAGTACTAGATTCCAAGAGACCCAGTACTTC.